The rows below give T cell receptor beta chains drawn from one sample of a study of OX40 agonist ivuxolimab in advanced cancers. TCRdb keeps only in-frame clones here, not all; method: immunoSEQ multiplex PCR. This sample has 95,000 to 150,000 clones, with about 93% found just once. The sequenced sample was CD4+ or CD8+ T cells sorted from blood, obtained in a trial of the OX40 agonist ivuxolimab. The receptors derive from an adult with an advanced solid tumor such as melanoma, head and neck, liver or kidney cancer. The CDR3 runs from the conserved cysteine through the conserved F or W. The order of the fields is CDR3 protein, CDR3 DNA, V gene, D gene, clone size, J gene. D genes are given only for firm matches. Size tells how often a clone was seen (once, few, many) or the class of an expanded clone, and some rows leave it out.

CASTGLHNYGYTF,TGTGCCAGTACAGGGTTGCATAACTATGGCTACACCTTC,TRBV28,NA,NA,TRBJ1-2
CASSDSFYGYTF,TGTGCCAGTAGTGACAGTTTCTATGGCTACACCTTC,TRBV19,NA,NA,TRBJ1-2
CASSWQGGEAFF,TGTGCCAGCAGTTGGCAGGGGGGGGAAGCTTTCTTT,TRBV6-1,TRBD1,once,TRBJ1-1
CASSLERGQFTDTQYF,TGCGCCAGCAGCTTGGAGAGGGGACAATTCACAGATACGCAGTATTTT,TRBV5-1,NA,NA,TRBJ2-3
CASSPDRGRGETQYF,TGCGCCAGCAGCCCCGACAGGGGGCGCGGGGAGACCCAGTACTTC,TRBV5-1,TRBD1,NA,TRBJ2-5
CASSLTGARTEAFF,TGTGCCAGTAGTTTGACAGGGGCAAGGACTGAAGCTTTCTTT,TRBV19,TRBD1,NA,TRBJ1-1
CAWKRFAAGSSDTQYF,TGTGCCTGGAAACGGTTCGCCGCGGGTAGCTCAGATACGCAGTATTTT,TRBV30,NA,NA,TRBJ2-3
CASKRGPAAYGYTF,TGTGCCAGCAAAAGGGGTCCCGCGGCCTATGGCTACACCTTC,TRBV6-5,NA,NA,TRBJ1-2
CAWSPPLSVNEKLFF,TGTGCCTGGAGTCCCCCTCTCTCCGTTAATGAAAAACTGTTTTTT,TRBV30,NA,NA,TRBJ1-4
CASSQRRGGEQYF,TGCGCCAGCAGCCAAAGACGGGGTGGAGAGCAGTACTTC,TRBV4-3,NA,NA,TRBJ2-7
CASSIGFSDTEAFF,TGTGCCAGTAGTATAGGATTCTCAGACACTGAAGCTTTCTTT,TRBV19,NA,NA,TRBJ1-1
CASSELHRGDIQYF,TGCGCCAGCAGTGAGTTGCACAGGGGGGACATTCAGTACTTC,TRBV10-2,TRBD1,NA,TRBJ2-4
CASSLEFGVRAGELFF,TGTGCCAGCAGTTTAGAGTTTGGGGTTCGGGCCGGGGAGCTGTTTTTT,TRBV28,NA,NA,TRBJ2-2
CASSPGQGNTEAFF,TGTGCCAGCAGCCCCGGACAGGGGAACACTGAAGCTTTCTTT,TRBV7-3,TRBD1,NA,TRBJ1-1
CASSSGKAFF,TGTGCCAGCAGTTCCGGGAAAGCTTTCTTT,TRBV28,NA,NA,TRBJ1-1
CAIRNTDHGYTF,TGTGCCATCAGGAACACCGACCATGGCTACACCTTC,TRBV10-3,NA,NA,TRBJ1-2
CASSQALGSGANTGELFF,TGCGCCAGCAGCCAAGCTCTCGGTAGCGGGGCGAACACCGGGGAGCTGTTTTTT,TRBV4-1,TRBD2,NA,TRBJ2-2
CASSQVGQGTSYEQYF,TGTGCCAGCAGCCAAGTAGGACAGGGGACCTCCTACGAGCAGTACTTC,TRBV5-5,TRBD1,NA,TRBJ2-7
CASNSQGFSEKLFF,TGTGCCAGCAATAGTCAGGGGTTCTCTGAAAAACTGTTTTTT,TRBV2,NA,NA,TRBJ1-4
CASSLARLASTDTQYF,TGTGCCAGCAGCTTAGCGCGGCTAGCTAGCACAGATACGCAGTATTTT,TRBV7-9,NA,NA,TRBJ2-3
CASSDLITGGNTEAFF,TGTGCCAGCAGTGACCTAATAACAGGGGGCAACACTGAAGCTTTCTTT,TRBV6-1,TRBD1,NA,TRBJ1-1
CAWIEGVSTEAFF,TGTGCCTGGATCGAGGGCGTGAGCACTGAAGCTTTCTTT,TRBV30,NA,NA,TRBJ1-1
CATSSRRRGRMNEKLFF,TGTGCCACCAGCAGTCGCAGACGGGGAAGGATGAATGAAAAACTGTTTTTT,TRBV15,NA,NA,TRBJ1-4
CASRDRGNEKLFF,TGTGCCAGTAGGGACAGGGGGAATGAAAAACTGTTTTTT,TRBV19,TRBD1,NA,TRBJ1-4
CASSAGGWNQPQHF,TGTGCCAGCAGTGCGGGGGGCTGGAATCAGCCCCAGCATTTT,TRBV6-1,NA,NA,TRBJ1-5
CASSFSGIQGTSYEQYF,TGTGCCAGCAGCTTCTCGGGGATACAGGGCACCTCCTACGAGCAGTACTTC,TRBV5-6,NA,NA,TRBJ2-7